These 24 T cell receptor beta chains share one sample of origin, sequenced in a study of CD8 T cells in Susac syndrome (dated by TCRdb to 2018 to 2020). The method was the immunoSEQ multiplex PCR assay. RNA was extracted using the RNeasy kit, and roughly 0.5 to 1 ug of the RNA was reverse transcribed with random hexamers. The public reads were quality trimmed at Q25 with fastp and then assembled into clones with MiXCR by TCRdb, keeping productive beta chains. Records with the same CDR3 protein are collapsed into one entry carrying the most frequent genes and DNA. The sample records tens of thousands of distinct CDR3 sequences, roughly 96% of which are singletons. The ten biggest clones cover approximately 0.57% of the sample. The sequenced sample was CD8+ T cells from PBMCs. The source is a human donor with Susac syndrome.

V and J are TRBV6-5 and TRBJ2-7, with a tentative D call TRBD2 (6 bases). Trimming stripped 4 bases from V and 1 base from J, with 14 bases between. The germline V gene encodes CDR1 MNHEY and CDR2 SVGAGI. The CDR3 consists of 15 residues. The CDR3 DNA follows: TGTGCCAGCAGTTCACCAATGGGGAGGTCCTACGAGCAGTACTTC. It is translated as CASSSPMGRSYEQYF.

This clonotype was seen only a few times. The J gene is TRBJ2-3, the V gene TRBV4-2; perhaps TRBD1 as D (5 bases). V lost 1 base and J 5 bases, leaving 13 bases between the germline ends. The germline gives CDR1 LGHNA, CDR2 YNFKEQ. This CDR3 is built from 15 residues. The CDR3 reads CASSQAEQDVDTQYF. The CDR3 bases are TGTGCCAGCAGCCAAGCGGAACAGGACGTAGATACGCAGTATTTT.

The V gene is TRBV7-9, the J gene TRBJ2-2; 8 nucleotides align to TRBD2. The trim removed 5 bases at V and 4 bases at J, leaving 12 bases unmatched. Germline V lookup: CDR1 SEHNR, CDR2 FQNEAQ (reference sequence). The CDR3 length is 17 residues. The CDR3 protein is CASSPLERGRGTGELFF. CDR3 bases: TGTGCCAGCAGCCCACTCGAGCGGGGGCGGGGCACCGGGGAGCTGTTTTTT.

The rearrangement joins TRBV27 to TRBJ1-4; the D gene is possibly TRBD1 (5 bases). Trimming stripped 3 bases from V and 10 bases from J, with 15 bases between. The germline gives CDR1 MNHEY, CDR2 SMNVEV (reference sequence). CDR3 length: 14 amino acids. Here the CDR3 reads CASSLTTAWGKLFF. CDR3 sequence (DNA): TGTGCCAGCAGTTTGACGACAGCGTGGGGAAAACTGTTTTTT.

V usage is TRBV2 and J usage is TRBJ2-5; D is ambiguous. Trimming took off 7 bases at V and 1 base at J, with 7 bases between the two ends. CDR1 SNHLY and CDR2 FYNNEI come from the germline V gene. The CDR3 sequence is 12 residues long. DNA of the CDR3: TGTGCCAGCAAGTTGTCCCAAGAGACCCAGTACTTC. Translating gives CASKLSQETQYF.

The chain couples TRBV2 to TRBJ2-3; no clear D gene. CDR3 length: 14 residues. V lost 8 bases and J 1 base, leaving 13 bases between the germline ends. The germline V gene encodes CDR1 SNHLY and CDR2 FYNNEI. The CDR3 region is CASQRALGTDTQYF. In nucleotides, the CDR3 is TGTGCCAGCCAACGGGCCTTGGGCACAGATACGCAGTATTTT.

J is TRBJ2-7 and V is TRBV12-3 or TRBV12-4; TRBD1 might be the D (6 bases). V dropped 6 bases and J dropped 1 base, with 13 bases sitting between them. CDR3 length equals 14 residues. CDR3 sequence (DNA): TGTGCCAGCAGAAACAGGGAGAGATCCTACGAGCAGTACTTC. This gives the protein CASRNRERSYEQYF.

The chain joins TRBV20-1 to TRBJ1-1; 7 positions match TRBD1. The CDR3 has 12 residues. Germline V gives CDR1 DFQATT, CDR2 SNEGSKA (reference sequence). Trimming cost V 3 bases and J 9 bases; bases outside gene matches: 7. The CDR3 loop is CSARGQLTQAFF. In DNA form, the CDR3 reads TGCAGTGCTAGGGGACAGTTGACCCAAGCTTTCTTT.

This clonotype has just one count. V gene TRBV5-4 combines with J gene TRBJ2-2, with D tentatively TRBD2 (6 bases). V shed 2 bases and J shed 0 bases, with 8 bases lying between them. Per germline, CDR1 SGHNT and CDR2 YYREEE (reference sequence). There are 15 residues in the CDR3. The CDR3 protein is CASSFRTTNTGELFF. The CDR3 coding sequence is TGTGCCAGCAGCTTCCGGACTACGAACACCGGGGAGCTGTTTTTT.

The CDR3 region is CAWTTGSNSPLHF. The CDR3 nucleotides read TGTGCCTGGACGACAGGGAGTAATTCACCCCTCCACTTT. V is TRBV30 and J is TRBJ1-6; 7 nucleotides line up with TRBD1. This CDR3 contains 13 residues. Trimming took 4 bases from V and 6 from J; bases not matched to a gene: 3. CDR1 is GTSNPN and CDR2 is SVGIG in the germline V gene (reference sequence).

J is TRBJ1-1 and V is TRBV30; D is uncertain. Germline V gene lookup returns CDR1 GTSNPN and CDR2 SVGIG (reference sequence). V was cut by 2 bases and J by 0 bases, with 7 bases left in between. This CDR3 is 13 amino acids long. The CDR3 sequence: CAWSRVLNTEAFF. CDR3 DNA: TGTGCCTGGAGTAGGGTTTTGAACACTGAAGCTTTCTTT.

This clonotype was observed once. The J gene is TRBJ1-1, the V gene TRBV30, with a tentative D call TRBD1 (5 bases). Germline lookup yields CDR1 GTSNPN and CDR2 SVGIG (reference sequence). This CDR3 spans 14 amino acids. Between the trimmed V and J ends, which lost 5 bases and 1 base, there was a span of 14 bases. This CDR3 is CAWGLGGWNTEAFF. The CDR3 region has the DNA TGTGCCTGGGGTCTTGGGGGGTGGAACACTGAAGCTTTCTTT.

This clonotype was recorded once. At one end, the junction sequence differs from germline, possibly due to a read error. The chain couples TRBV29-1 to TRBJ2-3; 7 bases fit TRBD1. This CDR3 spans 11 amino acids. The germline V gene encodes CDR1 SQVTM and CDR2 ANQGSEA. The CDR3 sequence: CRDRSTDTQYF. The CDR3 DNA reads TGTCGGGACAGAAGCACAGATACGCAGTATTTT.

The chain uses TRBV12-3 or TRBV12-4 and TRBJ2-2; D tentatively reads TRBD1 or TRBD2 (5 bases each). With 5 bases removed from V and 6 bases from J, the gap between germline ends came to 10 bases. The CDR3 has 13 amino acids. Here the CDR3 reads CASSPGPSGELFF. The CDR3 DNA reads as TGTGCCAGCAGTCCGGGACCTTCCGGGGAGCTGTTTTTT.

The chain recombines TRBV27 with TRBJ2-7, with D perhaps being TRBD1 or TRBD2 (5 bases each). Trimming cost V 5 bases and J 2 bases, with 16 bases left between them. In germline, CDR1 is MNHEY, CDR2 SMNVEV (reference sequence). This CDR3 has 15 residues. In DNA form, the CDR3 reads TGTGCCAGCAGTACCCCGGGACCGATTCCCTACGAGCAGTACTTC. Translating gives CASSTPGPIPYEQYF.

V gene TRBV9 combines with J gene TRBJ2-7; D is possibly TRBD2 (6 bases). This CDR3 has 13 residues. Germline values: CDR1 SGDLS, CDR2 YYNGEE. Trimming removed 4 bases from V and 5 bases from J, with 13 bases in between. The CDR3 DNA reads as TGTGCCAGCAGCCCCAGGAGGGAGGACGAGCAGTACTTC. Its translation is CASSPRREDEQYF.

CDR3 DNA sequence: TGCGCCAGCAGCCTCGGGACCCCGGGCGAGCAGTACTTC. Translating it yields CASSLGTPGEQYF. The chain has TRBV4-1 and TRBJ2-7; D is perhaps TRBD1 or TRBD2 (5 bases each). Germline V lookup: CDR1 MGHRA, CDR2 YSYEKL. The CDR3 contains 13 residues. Deletions cut 4 bases from V and 6 bases from J, with 13 bases between.

The genes are TRBV6-2 or TRBV6-3 and TRBJ2-1, with D hard to call. Trimming pared 0 bases from V and 8 bases from J, leaving 5 bases between. Germline lookup yields CDR1 MNHEY and CDR2 SVGEGT. The CDR3 is 12 amino acids. CDR3 nucleotide sequence: TGTGCCAGCAGTTACTCGATCCATGAGCAGTTCTTC. Translated, it gives CASSYSIHEQFF.

The V call is TRBV20-1, the J call TRBJ1-1; D is ambiguous. Trimming removed 6 bases from V and 0 bases from J, with 11 bases in between. Germline loops: CDR1 DFQATT, CDR2 SNEGSKA (reference sequence). The CDR3 totals 13 residues. The CDR3, as DNA: TGCAGTGCGCACACAGCTATGAACACTGAAGCTTTCTTT. Translated: CSAHTAMNTEAFF.

The rearrangement joins TRBV18 to TRBJ2-3; D is ambiguous. Deletions cut 3 bases from V and 4 bases from J, with 14 bases between. Germline V gives CDR1 KGHSH, CDR2 LQKENI. CDR3 size: 15 residues. This CDR3 is CASSPRLGGADTQYF. The DNA of the CDR3 is TGTGCCAGCTCACCGCGCCTAGGTGGGGCAGATACGCAGTATTTT.

This clonotype was observed a single time. The CDR3 region has the DNA TGTGCCAGCTCATCAAGACAGGGGAGGACGACAGATACGCAGTATTTT. This sequence encodes CASSSRQGRTTDTQYF. The chain links TRBV18 to TRBJ2-3; 8 bases line up with TRBD1. V was clipped by 5 bases and J by 3 bases; unmatched bases: 10. This CDR3 spans 16 amino acids. Germline CDR1 and CDR2: KGHSH and LQKENI.

This sequence joins TRBV15 and TRBJ1-1; no clear D gene. With 0 bases removed from V and 1 base from J, the gap between germline ends came to 6 bases. CDR3 length: 14 amino acids. The germline V gene has CDR1 LNHNV and CDR2 YYDKDF (reference sequence). For the CDR3, the DNA is TGTGCCACCAGCAGAGATCTGAGGAACACTGAAGCTTTCTTT. Amino acids: CATSRDLRNTEAFF.

V and J are TRBV5-4 and TRBJ2-5, with 7 bases that match TRBD2. The germline V gene encodes CDR1 SGHNT and CDR2 YYREEE (reference sequence). This CDR3 contains 14 residues. Trimming removed 6 bases from V and 4 bases from J; junction bases left unmatched: 9. CDR3 coding DNA: TGTGCCAGCACCTCGGGGAGGGAGGTAGAGACCCAGTACTTC. Translated: CASTSGREVETQYF.

The chain links TRBV6-6 to TRBJ1-5, with no clear D. Germline V gene lookup returns CDR1 MNHNY and CDR2 SVGAGI (reference sequence). The V gene lost 4 bases and the J gene lost 6 bases, with 10 bases spanning the gap. The CDR3 covers 13 residues. CDR3 bases: TGTGCCAGCAGTTCCCAAAACGGTCAGCCCCAGCATTTT. Amino acids: CASSSQNGQPQHF.